This T cell receptor beta chain was captured by sequencing in a study of blood T cell repertoires in COVID-19. The wider study: Spain, Italy and the United States supplied samples that represented acute and convalescent COVID-19.

Everyone who took part was roughly 18 to 95 years old, and they came from about 25 US areas. Participants' reported clinical history set cohort assignment. Donors in Cohort 3 counted as recovered after two negative PCRs, clearance, or symptom resolution. TCRdb's copy holds only in-frame clones and misses some; the assay was immunoSEQ multiplex PCR. The sample holds 170,000 or so clones; roughly 85% are singletons and the top ten take approximately 9%. This sequence originates from a woman aged 18 to 35 who had recovered from COVID-19. Sequencing was carried out using PBMCs or T cells enriched from blood (not recorded which).

The CDR3 is CASSVLMNTEAFF. Written as DNA, the CDR3 is TGTGCCAGCAGCGTTCTAATGAACACTGAAGCTTTCTTT. The V call is TRBV9, the J call TRBJ1-1, with unresolved D. CDR3 size: 13 residues. CDR1 is SGDLS and CDR2 is YYNGEE in the germline V gene. V lost 2 bases and J 0 bases, leaving 5 bases between the germline ends.